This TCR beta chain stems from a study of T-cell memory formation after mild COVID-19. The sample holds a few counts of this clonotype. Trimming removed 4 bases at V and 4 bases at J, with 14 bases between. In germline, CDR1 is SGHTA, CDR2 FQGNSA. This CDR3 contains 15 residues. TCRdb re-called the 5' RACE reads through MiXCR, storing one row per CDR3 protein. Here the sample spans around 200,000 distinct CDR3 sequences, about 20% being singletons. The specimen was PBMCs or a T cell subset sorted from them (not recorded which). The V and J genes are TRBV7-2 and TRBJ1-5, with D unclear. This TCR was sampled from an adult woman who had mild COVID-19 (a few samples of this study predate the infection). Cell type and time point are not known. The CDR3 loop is CASSSNFEKNQPQHF. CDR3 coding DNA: TGTGCCAGCAGCTCTAATTTTGAGAAAAATCAGCCCCAGCATTTT.